The rows below give T cell receptor beta chains drawn from one sample of a study of molecular identifiers for immune sequencing clone quantification. TCRdb re-called the PCR reads with MiXCR, one entry per CDR3 protein. The data hold hundreds of thousands of distinct CDR3 sequences, with 15% to 20% observed a single time. Sequenced sample: naive CD8+ T cells from blood, with Jurkat cell RNA spiked in. The receptor source for this set is a human donor in good health. Some libraries in this study had Jurkat cell RNA spiked in. CDR3s include the opening cysteine and the closing phenylalanine or tryptophan. D genes are given only for firm matches. Size values are once, few and many counts, or a class for expanded clones, and some rows have none.

>TRBV27|-|TRBJ2-2|once
CASSLSGQDMNTGELFF
TGTGCCAGCAGTTTATCAGGTCAGGACATGAACACCGGGGAGCTGTTTTTT
>TRBV9|TRBD2|TRBJ2-7|many
CASSSKIAGAQEQYF
TGTGCCAGCAGCAGTAAGATAGCGGGGGCCCAAGAGCAGTACTTC
>TRBV7-9|TRBD1|TRBJ2-7|few
CASSLTTGGHEQYF
TGTGCCAGCAGCTTAACGACAGGGGGCCACGAGCAGTACTTC
>TRBV7-9|-|TRBJ2-7|few
CASSQWSSYEQYF
TGTGCCAGCAGCCAATGGAGCTCCTACGAGCAGTACTTC
>TRBV29-1|-|TRBJ2-7|many
CSVEKQGGYEQYF
TGCAGCGTTGAGAAGCAGGGAGGCTACGAGCAGTACTTC
>TRBV2|-|TRBJ2-3|many
CASSGIEIERTDTQYF
TGTGCCAGCAGTGGGATTGAGATAGAAAGGACAGATACGCAGTATTTT
>TRBV13|-|TRBJ1-2|-
CASVKIGEDYGYTF
TGTGCCAGCGTAAAGATCGGGGAGGACTATGGCTACACCTTC
>TRBV28|-|TRBJ2-3|many
CASSFRFGRRDITDTQYF
TGTGCCAGCAGTTTTAGGTTTGGTCGGCGGGATATCACAGATACGCAGTATTTT
>TRBV2|-|TRBJ1-5|many
CASSPGQHSNQPQHF
TGTGCCAGCAGTCCCGGACAACACAGCAATCAGCCCCAGCATTTT
>TRBV27|TRBD1|TRBJ2-3|few
CASSWDRGIGTDTQYF
TGTGCCAGCAGTTGGGACAGGGGGATCGGTACAGATACGCAGTATTTT
>TRBV9|TRBD2|TRBJ2-3|many
CASSTSGGARVTDTQYF
TGTGCCAGCAGCACTAGCGGGGGGGCTCGGGTTACAGATACGCAGTATTTT
>TRBV6-2/TRBV6-3|-|TRBJ1-6|-
CASSYKGRENSPLHF
TGTGCCAGCAGTTACAAAGGCAGGGAAAATTCACCCCTCCACTTT
>TRBV20-1|TRBD2|TRBJ2-3|few
CSARGREAGGQLDTQYF
TGCAGTGCTAGGGGGCGGGAGGCGGGGGGGCAATTAGATACGCAGTATTTT
>TRBV7-9|-|TRBJ2-3|few
CACRGGAVLATDTQYF
TGTGCCTGCAGGGGAGGCGCGGTTCTTGCAACAGATACGCAGTATTTT
>TRBV6-5|-|TRBJ1-5|many
CASSYSMADQPQHF
TGTGCCAGCAGTTACTCGATGGCAGACCAGCCCCAGCATTTT
>TRBV7-7|-|TRBJ2-5|many
CASSLIIEETQYF
TGTGCTAGCAGCTTAATTATAGAAGAGACCCAGTACTTC
>TRBV6-5|TRBD1|TRBJ2-5|-
CASSNDNRGFQETQYF
TGTGCCAGCAGCAACGATAACAGGGGGTTCCAAGAGACCCAGTACTTC
>TRBV23-1|-|TRBJ1-5|many
CASSHPPAGSDQPQHF
TGCGCCAGCAGTCATCCCCCCGCAGGGTCGGATCAGCCCCAGCATTTT
>TRBV30|-|TRBJ2-7|many
CAWSYRERYEQYF
TGTGCCTGGAGTTACAGGGAGCGCTACGAGCAGTACTTC
>TRBV4-3|TRBD2|TRBJ2-1|many
CASSQEFAGAAYNEQFF
TGCGCCAGCAGCCAAGAGTTTGCGGGAGCCGCCTACAATGAGCAGTTCTTC
>TRBV11-2|-|TRBJ1-1|many
CASSLERGHTEAFF
TGTGCCAGCAGCTTAGAGCGGGGACACACTGAAGCTTTCTTT
>TRBV2|TRBD2|TRBJ2-5|many
CASSWTSEQETQYF
TGTGCCAGCAGCTGGACTAGCGAGCAAGAGACCCAGTACTTC
>TRBV27|-|TRBJ1-1|many
CASSFGGVPNTEAFF
TGTGCCAGCAGTTTCGGGGGGGTGCCGAACACTGAAGCTTTCTTT
>TRBV12-3/TRBV12-4|-|TRBJ1-2|once
CTSSLAGADYYGYTF
TGTACCAGCAGTTTGGCCGGGGCAGACTACTATGGCTACACCTTC
>TRBV13|TRBD1|TRBJ1-1|many
CASSPGQGYTEAFF
TGTGCCAGCAGTCCGGGACAGGGGTACACTGAAGCTTTCTTT
>TRBV21-1|-|TRBJ2-7|once
CASSKDRLYFSYEQYF
TGTGCCAGCAGCAAAGACAGGCTATACTTCTCCTACGAGCAGTACTTC
>TRBV27|-|TRBJ2-7|many
CASSTHWTDSYEQYF
TGTGCCAGCAGCACCCACTGGACAGACTCCTACGAGCAGTACTTC
>TRBV9|TRBD2|TRBJ2-1|few
CASSVVVAGGPHNEQFF
TGTGCCAGCAGCGTAGTCGTAGCGGGAGGGCCCCACAATGAGCAGTTCTTC
>TRBV6-5|TRBD2|TRBJ2-7|few
CASSYSSREAHYEQYF
TGTGCCAGCAGTTACTCCTCGCGGGAGGCCCACTACGAGCAGTACTTC
>TRBV12-3/TRBV12-4|-|TRBJ2-2|-
CACSFWTVPNTGELFF
TGTGCCTGCAGTTTTTGGACCGTGCCGAACACCGGGGAGCTGTTTTTT
>TRBV4-1|-|TRBJ1-1|-
CASSQGIRDWATEAFF
TGCGCCAGCAGCCAAGGTATCCGGGATTGGGCCACTGAAGCTTTCTTT
>TRBV20-1|-|TRBJ2-5|many
CSATRTVRGETQYF
TGCAGTGCTACCAGGACGGTGCGGGGAGAGACCCAGTACTTC
>TRBV7-9|-|TRBJ2-1|many
CATGDEQFF
TGTGCCACCGGGGATGAGCAGTTCTTC
>TRBV19|-|TRBJ2-7|few
CASSVTVTYEQYF
TGTGCCAGTAGTGTTACAGTTACCTACGAGCAGTACTTC
>TRBV18|TRBD1|TRBJ2-7|-
CASSAPGQGPYEPYF
TGTGCCAGCTCAGCTCCGGGACAGGGGCCCTACGAGCCGTACTTC
>TRBV19|-|TRBJ1-4|many
CASRGESNEKLFF
TGTGCCAGTAGAGGGGAGTCAAATGAAAAACTGTTTTTT
>TRBV5-5|-|TRBJ2-7|many
CASSLVIVSYEQYF
TGTGCCAGCAGCTTGGTCATAGTTTCCTACGAGCAGTACTTC
>TRBV5-8|-|TRBJ2-7|-
CASSLNPAGSYEQYF
TGTGCCAGCAGCTTGAATCCGGCAGGCTCCTACGAGCAGTACTTC
>TRBV4-3|TRBD2|TRBJ2-1|many
CASSQGTSGVNEQFF
TGCGCCAGCAGCCAGGGGACTAGCGGGGTCAATGAGCAGTTCTTC
>TRBV4-2|TRBD2|TRBJ2-5|few
CASSRRLAGVLETQYF
TGTGCCAGCAGCCGCCGACTAGCGGGGGTTCTGGAGACCCAGTACTTC
>TRBV21-1|-|TRBJ1-5|many
CASSQSTVHSNQPQHF
TGTGCCAGCAGCCAATCGACAGTACATAGCAATCAGCCCCAGCATTTT
>TRBV5-1|-|TRBJ1-4|many
CASSLLPRTATNEKLFF
TGCGCCAGCAGCTTGCTTCCCCGGACGGCAACTAATGAAAAACTGTTTTTT
>TRBV23-1|-|TRBJ2-1|many
CASSHDPGHKGGFTEQFF
TGCGCCAGCAGTCACGATCCGGGACATAAAGGAGGATTCACTGAGCAGTTCTTC
>TRBV19|TRBD2|TRBJ2-7|many
CASSPSGTSGAYEQYF
TGTGCCAGTAGTCCTTCAGGGACTAGCGGGGCCTACGAGCAGTACTTC
>TRBV27|-|TRBJ1-4|many
CASRTQATNEKLFF
TGTGCCAGCAGGACACAGGCAACTAATGAAAAACTGTTTTTT
>TRBV11-2|-|TRBJ2-3|few
CASSLALARSTDTQYF
TGTGCCAGCAGCTTAGCCCTAGCAAGGAGCACAGATACGCAGTATTTT
>TRBV12-3/TRBV12-4|TRBD1|TRBJ2-2|many
CASSTSDRHSTGELFF
TGTGCCAGCAGCACTTCGGACAGGCACTCCACCGGGGAGCTGTTTTTT
>TRBV19|-|TRBJ1-5|-
CASSTFGLLNQPQHF
TGTGCCAGTAGTACTTTCGGTCTCCTTAATCAGCCCCAGCATTTT
>TRBV4-3|-|TRBJ2-2|many
CASSQVRDTTGELFF
TGCGCCAGCAGCCAAGTTAGGGACACCACCGGGGAGCTGTTTTTT
>TRBV19|-|TRBJ1-1|-
CASSIDGRENTEAFF
TGTGCCAGTAGTATAGACGGACGGGAGAACACTGAAGCTTTCTTT
>TRBV4-1|TRBD1|TRBJ2-1|many
CASSLKTGPNEQFF
TGCGCCAGCAGCCTTAAGACAGGGCCCAATGAGCAGTTCTTC
>TRBV12-3/TRBV12-4|TRBD1|TRBJ1-5|few
CASSTGDNQPQHF
TGTGCCAGCAGTACAGGGGACAATCAGCCCCAGCATTTT
>TRBV7-8|TRBD1|TRBJ1-1|many
CASSPRTGPNTEAFF
TGTGCCAGCAGCCCAAGGACAGGACCGAACACTGAAGCTTTCTTT
>TRBV6-5|TRBD1|TRBJ1-4|few
CASRQGVLDEKLFF
TGTGCCAGCAGACAGGGGGTTCTAGATGAAAAACTGTTTTTT
>TRBV12-3/TRBV12-4|-|TRBJ2-6|many
CASSHEGPLFLTF
TGTGCCAGCAGTCATGAGGGACCCCTCTTCCTGACTTTC
>TRBV5-4|TRBD2|TRBJ2-7|many
CASSPNEGLASYEQYF
TGTGCCAGCAGCCCGAATGAGGGACTAGCTTCCTACGAGCAGTACTTC
>TRBV20-1|-|TRBJ2-5|many
CSANDSPGTQYF
TGCAGTGCAAACGACAGCCCGGGTACCCAGTACTTC
>TRBV20-1|TRBD2|TRBJ2-7|-
CSATSLRGLADYEQYF
TGCAGTGCCACCTCCCTGCGGGGACTAGCGGACTACGAGCAGTACTTC
>TRBV15|-|TRBJ1-1|few
CATSRGTVNTEAFF
TGTGCCACCAGCAGAGGGACAGTGAACACTGAAGCTTTCTTT